The 27 T cell receptor beta chains below come from one sample, sequenced in a study of cytomegalovirus exposure and HLA in healthy donors. Amplification used 60 Vbeta primers and 13 Jbeta primers. Repertoires were generated with immunoSEQ multiplex PCR, while TCRdb's copy carries only in-frame clones and drops some. Of hundreds of thousands of clones in the sample, around 76% were seen once. The sample consisted of PBMCs. These TCRs come from a man younger than 35 in good health and CMV-seronegative.

CDR3 nucleotides: TGCGCCAGCAGCTTCACTGACATACCCCAAGAGACCCAGTACTTC. This translates into CASSFTDIPQETQYF. The V and J genes are TRBV5-1 and TRBJ2-5; unclear D gene. Looked up from germline, CDR1 is SGHRS and CDR2 is YFSETQ. Trimming removed 2 bases at V and 1 base at J, with 12 bases between. This CDR3 spans 15 amino acids.

This chain joins TRBV28 and TRBJ2-7; 14 positions match TRBD2. CDR1 MDHEN and CDR2 SYDVKM come from the germline V gene. This CDR3 comprises 15 residues. J was trimmed by 6 bases and V by 4 bases; bases with no gene match: 5. CDR3 DNA sequence: TGTGCCAGCAGTTCGGGACTAGCGGGAGCAGGCGAGCAGTACTTC. Its protein product is CASSSGLAGAGEQYF.

The rearrangement joins TRBV27 to TRBJ2-3, with TRBD1 matching over 9 bases. This CDR3 is 16 amino acids long. V shed 6 bases and J 5 bases; nucleotides not matched to a gene: 12. Germline V gene data show CDR1 as MNHEY and CDR2 as SMNVEV (reference sequence). The CDR3 DNA reads TGTGCCAGCAGCACCCGGGGACAGGGCGTAAGAGATACGCAGTATTTT. Encoded protein: CASSTRGQGVRDTQYF.

CDR3 loop: CASSPTVSTDTQYF. CDR3 sequence (DNA): TGCGCCAGCAGTCCTACTGTTAGCACAGATACGCAGTATTTT. This chain links TRBV5-1 with TRBJ2-3; D is unclear. Germline V gene lookup returns CDR1 SGHRS and CDR2 YFSETQ. The CDR3 consists of 14 residues. V dropped 5 bases and J dropped 0 bases, with 10 bases sitting between them.

The V and J genes are TRBV10-3 and TRBJ1-5; D might be TRBD1 (5 bases). Trimming took 2 bases from V and 7 from J, leaving 12 bases between them. Germline V gene sequence: CDR1 ENHRY, CDR2 SYGVKD. This CDR3 is 14 amino acids long. Written as DNA, the CDR3 is TGTGCCATCAGTGAGGGGGGGAGGCGGCAGCCCCAGCATTTT. Its protein is CAISEGGRRQPQHF.

The rearrangement joins TRBV29-1 to TRBJ2-7; TRBD1 matches at 8 bases. Trimming cost V 7 bases and J 0 bases; bases outside gene matches: 8. There are 14 residues in the CDR3. Germline CDR1 and CDR2: SQVTM and ANQGSEA. CDR3 loop: CSGRPGGGSYEQYF. As DNA, the CDR3 is TGCAGCGGGCGACCAGGGGGCGGCTCCTACGAGCAGTACTTC.

V and J are TRBV7-3 and TRBJ2-3; no clear D. Trimming pared 0 bases from V and 2 bases from J, leaving 9 bases between. The CDR3 has 15 amino acids. The V gene's germline CDR1 is SGHTA and CDR2 FQGTGA. The CDR3 spells CASSLTRSDTDTQYF. In DNA form, the CDR3 reads TGTGCCAGCAGCTTAACTCGGAGCGACACAGATACGCAGTATTTT.

The rearrangement joins TRBV14 to TRBJ2-7; 7 nucleotides align to TRBD1. This CDR3 is 15 amino acids long. J was trimmed by 2 bases and V by 1 base; bases with no gene match: 5. Looked up from germline, CDR1 is SGHDN and CDR2 is FVKESK. The DNA of the CDR3 is TGTGCCAGCAGCCAAGCTATAGGGGGCCCCTACGAGCAGTACTTC. Its translation: CASSQAIGGPYEQYF.

The chain is built from TRBV19 and TRBJ2-3, with D tentatively TRBD1 (5 bases). V was cut by 5 bases and J by 5 bases, with 14 bases left in between. CDR3 size: 14 residues. Germline values: CDR1 LNHDA, CDR2 SQIVND (reference sequence). The CDR3 spells CASSDGRVLDTQYF. CDR3 bases: TGTGCCAGTAGTGATGGCAGGGTACTAGATACGCAGTATTTT.

The chain joins TRBV2 to TRBJ2-3, with 11 nucleotides matching TRBD2. Germline-derived CDR1 and CDR2 are SNHLY and FYNNEI. V lost 5 bases and J lost 7; bases outside the gene matches: 8. The CDR3 is made up of 15 amino acids. The DNA for the CDR3 is TGTGCCAGCAGTTCCATAACTAGCGGGAGATATACGCAGTATTTT. Its protein is CASSSITSGRYTQYF.

This chain joins TRBV19 and TRBJ1-2; 7 bases are a match to TRBD1. With 8 bases clipped from V and 3 bases from J, the junction kept 6 bases outside the gene matches. The CDR3 is made up of 13 amino acids. Germline CDR1 reads LNHDA; CDR2 reads SQIVND (reference sequence). The CDR3 is CASRLDRDYGYTF. CDR3 coding DNA: TGTGCCAGTCGCCTAGACAGGGACTATGGCTACACCTTC.

This rearrangement joins TRBV5-3 to TRBJ1-2; 8 bases are shared with TRBD1. TRBV5-3 is assigned to the ORF class and has an uncertain function. This CDR3 comprises 17 residues. V was pared by 4 bases and J by 2 bases, with 13 bases of the junction left unmatched. The CDR3 protein is CARSPNLTGEKNYGYTF. The CDR3 nucleotides are TGTGCCAGAAGCCCTAATTTGACAGGGGAAAAGAACTATGGCTACACCTTC.

J is TRBJ2-1 and V is TRBV18; D perhaps matches TRBD2 (5 bases). V was trimmed by 6 bases and J by 2 bases, leaving 8 bases between them. CDR3 size: 13 residues. Germline assignment: CDR1 KGHSH and CDR2 LQKENI. The CDR3 protein is CASSPGTYNEQFF. CDR3 coding DNA: TGTGCCAGCTCCCCGGGGACCTACAATGAGCAGTTCTTC. Full variable domain (missing parts from reference TRBV18 and TRBJ2-1): NAGVMQNPRHLVRRRGQEARLRCSPMKGHSHVYWYRQLPEEGLKFMVYLQKENIIDESGMPKERFSAEFPKEGPSILRIQQVVRGDSAAYFCASSPGTYNEQFFGPGTRLTVL.

The chain has TRBV6-1 and TRBJ2-7; D remains ambiguous. V was pared by 1 base and J by 3 bases, with 13 bases between. Germline CDR1 and CDR2: MNHNS and SASEGT. The length of the CDR3 is 15 residues. The CDR3 DNA reads TGTGCCAGCAGTGAAGGACTTTACATGTACTACGAGCAGTACTTC. It codes for CASSEGLYMYYEQYF.

V is TRBV7-9 and J is TRBJ2-1, with 7 nucleotides matching TRBD2. Trimming removed 7 bases from V and 0 bases from J; junction bases left unmatched: 6. The V gene's germline CDR1 is SEHNR and CDR2 FQNEAQ (reference sequence). This CDR3 spans 15 amino acids. DNA of the CDR3: TGTGCCAGCAAATACGGGGGGAGCTCCTACAATGAGCAGTTCTTC. Translating it yields CASKYGGSSYNEQFF.

This clone was counted once. The V and J genes are TRBV7-8 and TRBJ2-5, with 11 bases that match TRBD2. Germline V gives CDR1 SGHVS, CDR2 FQNEAQ. V lost 3 bases and J lost 0; bases outside the gene matches: 9. The CDR3 has 18 amino acids. CDR3 in DNA: TGTGCCAGCAGCTTCGAAAGGACTAGCGGGCACAACCAAGAGACCCAGTACTTC. This translates into CASSFERTSGHNQETQYF.

The chain employs TRBV5-1 and TRBJ2-7; a weak D match, TRBD2 (6 bases). The CDR3 totals 16 residues. CDR1 is SGHRS and CDR2 is YFSETQ in the germline V gene. The V end was cut by 4 bases, the J end by 3 bases, with 20 bases between. In DNA form, the CDR3 reads TGCGCCAGCAGCCGTGCCGGAGGGACCGGGGGCTACGAGCAGTACTTC. The encoded protein is CASSRAGGTGGYEQYF.

The V call is TRBV29-1, the J call TRBJ1-4; D possibly corresponds to TRBD1 (5 bases). Deletions cut 6 bases from V and 7 bases from J, with 15 bases between. CDR1 SQVTM and CDR2 ANQGSEA come from the germline V gene. The CDR3 sequence is 13 residues long. The CDR3 sequence is CSVKGRLSEKLFF. CDR3 DNA sequence: TGCAGCGTCAAGGGGAGGTTGAGTGAAAAACTGTTTTTT.

This clone was picked up a small number of times. One end of the junction is discordant with germline, which a read error may explain. The rearrangement joins TRBV5-4 to TRBJ1-2, with unresolved D. Germline assignment: CDR1 SGHNT and CDR2 YYREEE (reference sequence). The CDR3 sequence is 13 residues long. The CDR3 region has the DNA TGTGCCAGCCGCTTGGATGCTAATTATGGCTACACCTTC. This sequence encodes CASRLDANYGYTF.

The gene calls are TRBV2 and TRBJ1-1, with D maybe TRBD1 (6 bases). This CDR3 spans 14 amino acids. Trimming removed 5 bases from V and 1 base from J, with 11 bases in between. Per germline, CDR1 SNHLY and CDR2 FYNNEI. The CDR3 DNA reads TGTGCCAGCAGTCCCCGAGGGGGGAACACTGAAGCTTTCTTT. It encodes CASSPRGGNTEAFF.

DNA for the CDR3: TGTGCCAGCAGGCAACAACTAGCGGGATTCACAGATACGCAGTATTTT. Its protein product is CASRQQLAGFTDTQYF. This chain connects TRBV6-6 to TRBJ2-3; TRBD2 matches 10 bases. This CDR3 is 16 amino acids long. CDR1 is MNHNY and CDR2 is SVGAGI in the germline V gene (reference sequence). V lost 6 bases and J lost 2; bases outside the gene matches: 8.

The rearrangement uses TRBV7-8 and TRBJ1-1; 7 bases align to TRBD1. Germline trimming cut 1 base from V and 8 bases from J; bases unmatched to any gene: 4. CDR1 is SGHVS and CDR2 is FQNEAQ in the germline V gene. This CDR3 contains 13 residues. The CDR3, as DNA: TGTGCCAGCAGCTTAGTGACAGGGCTGGAAGCTTTCTTT. Its protein product is CASSLVTGLEAFF.

This clone has just a few counts. V usage is TRBV18 and J usage is TRBJ2-3; TRBD2 matches 10 bases. With V trimmed by 5 bases and J by 1 base, 6 bases remained unmatched. The CDR3 consists of 16 residues. Germline V lookup: CDR1 KGHSH, CDR2 LQKENI. CDR3 region: CASSVAGTSGTDTQYF. The CDR3 nucleotides read TGTGCCAGCTCAGTAGCCGGGACTAGCGGCACAGATACGCAGTATTTT.

V usage is TRBV19 and J usage is TRBJ2-5; D is perhaps TRBD2 (5 bases). Germline CDR1 reads LNHDA; CDR2 reads SQIVND (reference sequence). The CDR3 covers 15 residues. V lost 3 bases and J lost 9, with 20 bases in between. DNA of the CDR3: TGTGCCAGTAGTATCACTGGTGGCACTAGGATGGCCCAGTACTTC. Translating gives CASSITGGTRMAQYF.

This sequence joins TRBV10-3 and TRBJ2-7; possible D gene TRBD1, 6 bases. The germline V gene has CDR1 ENHRY and CDR2 SYGVKD. The CDR3 covers 16 residues. V dropped 6 bases and J dropped 0 bases, with 18 bases sitting between them. CDR3 loop: CAIRVGQTQFSYEQYF. CDR3 DNA: TGTGCCATCAGGGTCGGACAGACGCAGTTCTCCTACGAGCAGTACTTC.

V and J are TRBV19 and TRBJ1-5; possibly TRBD1 for D (6 bases). Germline CDR1 is LNHDA and CDR2 is SQIVND (reference sequence). The V end was cut by 8 bases, the J end by 6 bases, with 14 bases between. This CDR3 region has 13 residues. Here the CDR3 DNA reads TGTGCCAGTTCGAGGGGGGGCCCTCAGCCCCAGCATTTT. Residues: CASSRGGPQPQHF.

J is TRBJ1-3 and V is TRBV19; TRBD1 aligns across 8 bases. V was pared by 6 bases and J by 1 base, with 14 bases of the junction left unmatched. The CDR3 is 18 amino acids. The germline CDR1 and CDR2 sequences are LNHDA and SQIVND (reference sequence). The CDR3 DNA follows: TGTGCCAGTAGCCCAGCCAGGGGGCGGGGTGGGTCTGGAAACACCATATATTTT. Encoded protein: CASSPARGRGGSGNTIYF.